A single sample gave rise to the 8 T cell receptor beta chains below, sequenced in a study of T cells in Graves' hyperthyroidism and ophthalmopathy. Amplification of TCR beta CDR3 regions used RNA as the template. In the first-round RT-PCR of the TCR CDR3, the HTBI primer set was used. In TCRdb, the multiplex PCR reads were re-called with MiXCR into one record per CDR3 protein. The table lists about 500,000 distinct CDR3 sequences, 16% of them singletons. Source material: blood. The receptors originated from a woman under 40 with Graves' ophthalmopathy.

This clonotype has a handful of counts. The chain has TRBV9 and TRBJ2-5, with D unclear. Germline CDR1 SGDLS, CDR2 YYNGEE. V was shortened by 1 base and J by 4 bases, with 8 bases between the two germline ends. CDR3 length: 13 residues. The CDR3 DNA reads TGTGCCAGCAGCGTAAGAGGCGGAGAGACCCAGTACTTC. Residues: CASSVRGGETQYF.

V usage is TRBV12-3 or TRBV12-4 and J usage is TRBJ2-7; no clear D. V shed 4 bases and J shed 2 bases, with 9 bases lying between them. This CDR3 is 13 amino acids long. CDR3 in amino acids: CASSSQSPYEQYF. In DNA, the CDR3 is TGTGCCAGCAGTTCCCAGAGCCCCTACGAGCAGTACTTC.

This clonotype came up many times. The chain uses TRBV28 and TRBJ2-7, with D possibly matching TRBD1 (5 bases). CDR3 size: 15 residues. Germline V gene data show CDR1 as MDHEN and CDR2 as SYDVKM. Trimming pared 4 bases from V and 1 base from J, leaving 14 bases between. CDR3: CASSSQDILSYEQYF. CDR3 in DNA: TGTGCCAGCAGTTCCCAGGACATTCTGTCCTACGAGCAGTACTTC.

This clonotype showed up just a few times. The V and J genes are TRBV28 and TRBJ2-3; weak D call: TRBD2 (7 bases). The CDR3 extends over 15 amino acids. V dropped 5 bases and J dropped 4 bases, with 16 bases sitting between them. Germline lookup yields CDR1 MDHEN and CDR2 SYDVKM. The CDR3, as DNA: TGTGCCAGCAGTGGCCCGGGGGGCCTTTCAGATACGCAGTATTTT. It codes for CASSGPGGLSDTQYF.

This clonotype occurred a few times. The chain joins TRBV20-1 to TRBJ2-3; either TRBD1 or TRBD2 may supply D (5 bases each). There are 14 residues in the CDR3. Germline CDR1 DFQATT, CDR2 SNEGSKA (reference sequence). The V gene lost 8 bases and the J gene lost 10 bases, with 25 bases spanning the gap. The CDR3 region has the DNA TGCAGTCCCCAAGGACGGGGACCTACGGTATCGCAGTATTTT. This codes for CSPQGRGPTVSQYF.

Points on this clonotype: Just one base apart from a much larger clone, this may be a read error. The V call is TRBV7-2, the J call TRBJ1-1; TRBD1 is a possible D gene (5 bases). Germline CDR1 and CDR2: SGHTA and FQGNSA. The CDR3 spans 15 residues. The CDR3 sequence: CASSLRDPLDTEALF. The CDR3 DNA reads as TGTGCCAGCAGCCTAAGGGACCCCCTAGACACTGAAGCTCTCTTT.

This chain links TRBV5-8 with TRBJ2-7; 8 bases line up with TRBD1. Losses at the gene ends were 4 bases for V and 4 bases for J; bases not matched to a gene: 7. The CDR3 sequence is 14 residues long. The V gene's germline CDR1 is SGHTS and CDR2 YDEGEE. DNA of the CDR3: TGTGCCAGCAGCCTGGGACAGGAGGTTTACGAGCAGTACTTC. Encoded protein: CASSLGQEVYEQYF.

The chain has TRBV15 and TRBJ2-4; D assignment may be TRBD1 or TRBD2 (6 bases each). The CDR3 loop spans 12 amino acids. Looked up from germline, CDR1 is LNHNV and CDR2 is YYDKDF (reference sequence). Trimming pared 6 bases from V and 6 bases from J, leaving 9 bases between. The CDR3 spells CATSSGANIQYF. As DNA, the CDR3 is TGTGCCACCAGTTCGGGGGCAAACATTCAGTACTTC. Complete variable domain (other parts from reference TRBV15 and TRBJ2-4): DAMVIQNPRYQVTQFGKPVTLSCSQTLNHNVMYWYQQKSSQAPKLLFHYYDKDFNNEADTPDNFQSRRPNTSFCFLDIRSPGLGDTAMYLCATSSGANIQYFGAGTRLSVL.